These T cell receptor beta chains were read from a single sample in a study of blood T cell repertoires in COVID-19. This table comes from immunoSEQ multiplex PCR, and its TCRdb copy is limited to in-frame clones, with some not included. In the table there are fewer than 350,000 clones, 86% of which are singletons. Sequencing was carried out using peripheral blood. The receptors were gathered from a woman aged 30 to 39 with COVID-19, enrolled during active disease. CDR3s include the opening cysteine and the closing phenylalanine or tryptophan. A D gene is named only where the DNA matches it firmly. Size tells how often a clone was seen (once, few, many) or the class of an expanded clone, and some rows leave it out.

size	J	D	V	CDR3	DNA
NA	TRBJ2-1	NA	TRBV2	CASSGRSSSYNEQFF	TGTGCCAGCTCGGGAAGGTCGAGCTCCTACAATGAGCAGTTCTTC
NA	TRBJ2-7	NA	TRBV13	CASSVLGEQYF	TGTGCCAGCAGCGTACTAGGGGAGCAGTACTTC
once	TRBJ1-2	NA	TRBV18	CASSPTMADSPNGYTF	TGTGCCAGCTCACCTACCATGGCCGACAGCCCTAACGGCTACACCTTC
NA	TRBJ1-1	NA	TRBV5-4	CASSPLGGALNTEAFF	TGTGCCAGCAGTCCTCTGGGGGGGGCCTTGAACACTGAAGCTTTCTTT
NA	TRBJ1-5	NA	TRBV28	CASSYRVNNNQPQHF	TGTGCCAGCAGTTACAGGGTAAATAACAATCAGCCCCAGCATTTT
NA	TRBJ1-6	NA	TRBV5-1	CASSSPGGASPLHF	TGCGCCAGCAGCTCCCCCGGGGGGGCTTCACCCCTCCACTTT
NA	TRBJ2-1	NA	TRBV12-3/TRBV12-4	CASSGWTDNEQFF	TGTGCCAGCAGTGGGTGGACAGACAATGAGCAGTTCTTC
NA	TRBJ2-6	TRBD1	TRBV28	CASSSGGTGANVLTF	TGTGCCAGCAGTTCAGGGGGCACTGGGGCCAACGTCCTGACTTTC
once	TRBJ2-7	NA	TRBV12-3/TRBV12-4	CATAGGYAYEQYF	TGTGCCACCGCAGGGGGGTACGCCTACGAGCAGTACTTC
NA	TRBJ1-3	NA	TRBV28	CASRREAGNTIYF	TGTGCCAGCAGGCGGGAGGCGGGAAACACCATATATTTT
NA	TRBJ2-3	TRBD2	TRBV15	CATSRVAGGPTDTQYF	TGTGCCACCAGCAGAGTGGCGGGGGGCCCCACAGATACGCAGTATTTT
NA	TRBJ2-1	TRBD1	TRBV3-1/TRBV3-2	CASSHPGQKYNEQFF	TGTGCCAGCAGCCACCCGGGACAGAAGTACAATGAGCAGTTCTTC
NA	TRBJ2-3	TRBD1	TRBV19	CATLYQAGQGTTDTQYF	TGTGCCACCCTCTACCAAGCTGGACAGGGGACCACAGATACGCAGTATTTT
once	TRBJ2-2	NA	TRBV3-1/TRBV3-2	CASSYTGFVGELFF	TGTGCCAGCAGTTATACAGGGTTCGTCGGGGAGCTGTTTTTT
once	TRBJ1-1	TRBD1	TRBV19	CASSIGAGGTEAFF	TGTGCCAGTAGTATAGGGGCAGGGGGCACTGAAGCTTTCTTT
few	TRBJ1-3	NA	TRBV7-2	CASSSTYSGNTIYF	TGTGCCAGCAGCTCAACTTACTCTGGAAACACCATATATTTT
NA	TRBJ2-7	TRBD1	TRBV7-8	CASSLGTGGVEQYF	TGTGCCAGCAGCTTAGGGACAGGGGGCGTCGAGCAGTACTTC
NA	TRBJ2-1	NA	TRBV29-1	CSVEGGVKLYNEQFF	TGCAGCGTTGAAGGGGGAGTTAAACTATACAATGAGCAGTTCTTC
NA	TRBJ1-1	TRBD1	TRBV6-1	CASSDDPRGRWTEAFF	TGTGCCAGCAGTGATGACCCCAGGGGGCGTTGGACTGAAGCTTTCTTT
NA	TRBJ2-1	NA	TRBV5-5	CASSLDRELFEQFF	TGTGCCAGCAGCTTGGACAGGGAACTCTTTGAGCAGTTCTTC
NA	TRBJ2-5	TRBD1	TRBV6-5	CASSPRGTAQETQYF	TGTGCCAGCAGCCCCAGGGGGACCGCTCAAGAGACCCAGTACTTC
NA	TRBJ2-2	TRBD1	TRBV19	CASSSTGVGELFF	TGTGCCAGTAGTTCAACAGGGGTCGGGGAGCTGTTTTTT
NA	TRBJ2-7	NA	TRBV4-1	CASSQTTGRGYEQYF	TGCGCCAGCAGCCAAACCACAGGTCGAGGCTACGAGCAGTACTTC
NA	TRBJ1-1	NA	TRBV28	CASLGGYSNTEAFF	TGTGCCAGCCTCGGAGGATACTCGAACACTGAAGCTTTCTTT
NA	TRBJ2-5	NA	TRBV29-1	CSAGTGHAGETQYF	TGCAGCGCGGGAACGGGACACGCGGGAGAGACCCAGTACTTC
NA	TRBJ2-1	TRBD1	TRBV27	CASSWDRGFNEQFF	TGTGCCAGCAGCTGGGACAGGGGATTCAATGAGCAGTTCTTC
NA	TRBJ1-1	NA	TRBV15	CATSRDPRVGQKGAFF	TGTGCCACCAGCAGAGATCCCAGGGTCGGGCAAAAGGGAGCTTTCTTT
NA	TRBJ2-7	TRBD1	TRBV6-5	CASRRGTVSQEQYF	TGTGCCAGCAGAAGGGGGACAGTTAGCCAGGAGCAGTACTTC
NA	TRBJ1-6	NA	TRBV24-1	CATSDSGAPLHF	TGTGCCACCAGTGATTCAGGGGCGCCCCTCCACTTT
NA	TRBJ1-3	NA	TRBV5-1	CASSLPGYGNTIYF	TGCGCCAGCAGCTTACCAGGGTATGGAAACACCATATATTTT
NA	TRBJ2-5	TRBD2	TRBV5-1	CASSPPTGGGGALETQYF	TGCGCCAGCAGCCCCCCTACGGGAGGCGGGGGGGCCCTGGAGACCCAGTACTTC
NA	TRBJ1-2	NA	TRBV6-5	CASRSKRDYGYTF	TGTGCCAGCAGGTCTAAGAGGGACTATGGCTACACCTTC
NA	TRBJ2-3	TRBD2	TRBV4-2	CASSQGTSGGGGTDTQYF	TGTGCCAGCAGCCAAGGGACTAGCGGGGGGGGAGGGACAGATACGCAGTATTTT
NA	TRBJ1-1	NA	TRBV12-3/TRBV12-4	CASMTRRGFEAFF	TGTGCCAGCATGACACGGCGGGGGTTTGAAGCTTTCTTT
NA	TRBJ1-4	NA	TRBV2	CASRLEKLFF	TGTGCCAGCAGGCTTGAGAAACTGTTTTTT
NA	TRBJ2-7	TRBD1	TRBV6-5	CASSLTGGVAYEQYF	TGTGCCAGCAGCCTGACAGGGGGCGTCGCATACGAGCAGTACTTC
NA	TRBJ2-3	TRBD2	TRBV18	CASSPLAGGPRRQLSTHTQYF	TGTGCCAGCTCACCCCTAGCGGGGGGGCCAAGGAGACAGTTGTCCACGCATACGCAGTATTTT
NA	TRBJ1-6	NA	TRBV10-3	CAISDWETENSPLHF	TGTGCCATCAGTGACTGGGAGACGGAAAATTCACCCCTCCACTTT
NA	TRBJ2-5	NA	TRBV2	CASSGGTYVRGTQYF	TGTGCCAGCAGTGGGGGGACATACGTTCGGGGGACCCAGTACTTC
NA	TRBJ2-7	NA	TRBV6-6	CASSRTLGPGGPGEQYF	TGTGCCAGCAGTCGTACTTTAGGGCCCGGGGGACCTGGCGAGCAGTACTTC
NA	TRBJ2-7	NA	TRBV27	CASSYQGSYEQYF	TGTGCCAGCAGTTATCAGGGTTCGTACGAGCAGTACTTC
NA	TRBJ2-7	NA	TRBV7-2	CASSLGLGGYEQYF	TGTGCCAGCAGCTTAGGGTTGGGGGGCTACGAGCAGTACTTC
NA	TRBJ2-3	NA	TRBV12-1	CASSTGLAGPFTDTQYF	TGTGCCAGCAGCACGGGACTAGCGGGGCCTTTCACAGATACGCAGTATTTT
NA	TRBJ2-5	TRBD2	TRBV11-2	CASSRRGGLETQYF	TGTGCCAGCAGCAGGCGGGGGGGCCTTGAGACCCAGTACTTC
NA	TRBJ1-6	TRBD1	TRBV6-5	CASRETGNGSPLHF	TGTGCCAGCAGGGAGACAGGGAACGGTTCACCCCTCCACTTT
NA	TRBJ2-3	NA	TRBV5-1	CASSLAGPGDTQYF	TGCGCCAGCAGCTTGGCCGGTCCCGGGGATACGCAGTATTTT
NA	TRBJ2-1	TRBD2	TRBV5-1	CASSLQRGANEQFF	TGCGCCAGCAGCTTACAGCGGGGGGCCAATGAGCAGTTCTTC
NA	TRBJ1-6	NA	TRBV5-6	CASSLERSSYNSPLHF	TGTGCCAGCAGCTTGGAAAGGAGCTCCTATAATTCACCCCTCCACTTT
NA	TRBJ2-7	TRBD2	TRBV6-6	CASSPMLTTSSGGEQYF	TGTGCCAGCAGTCCCATGCTAACGACTAGCTCTGGCGGCGAGCAGTACTTC
NA	TRBJ1-1	TRBD1	TRBV24-1	CATSDPTTGGTEAFF	TGTGCCACCAGTGATCCCACGACAGGGGGGACTGAAGCTTTCTTT
NA	TRBJ2-4	NA	TRBV6-2/TRBV6-3	CASSYKGRGPLAKNIQYF	TGTGCCAGCAGTTACAAAGGCAGGGGTCCTCTAGCCAAAAACATTCAGTACTTC
NA	TRBJ2-7	TRBD2	TRBV6-5	CASAQTSGYYEQYF	TGTGCCAGCGCCCAGACTAGCGGATACTACGAGCAGTACTTC
NA	TRBJ1-1	NA	TRBV5-5	CASSLTDSNTEAFF	TGTGCCAGCAGCTTGACGGACTCGAACACTGAAGCTTTCTTT
NA	TRBJ2-7	TRBD2	TRBV18	CASSPPSSGGLYEQYF	TGTGCCAGCTCACCACCCTCTAGCGGGGGGCTCTACGAGCAGTACTTC
NA	TRBJ1-1	NA	TRBV15	CATSRDSGVNTEAFF	TGTGCCACCAGCAGAGATTCAGGGGTGAACACTGAAGCTTTCTTT
NA	TRBJ1-1	NA	TRBV6-5	CASSQRGVDTEAFF	TGTGCCAGCAGTCAACGCGGGGTTGACACTGAAGCTTTCTTT
few	TRBJ1-5	TRBD1	TRBV4-1	CASSQDPRQGVTNQPQHF	TGCGCCAGCAGCCAAGATCCCCGACAGGGCGTGACCAATCAGCCCCAGCATTTT
few	TRBJ2-1	TRBD1	TRBV5-4	CASSFPGQGYNEQFF	TGTGCCAGCAGCTTCCCGGGACAGGGCTACAATGAGCAGTTCTTC
NA	TRBJ1-1	NA	TRBV13	CASTEGLGNTEAFF	TGTGCCAGCACGGAGGGACTGGGAAACACTGAAGCTTTCTTT